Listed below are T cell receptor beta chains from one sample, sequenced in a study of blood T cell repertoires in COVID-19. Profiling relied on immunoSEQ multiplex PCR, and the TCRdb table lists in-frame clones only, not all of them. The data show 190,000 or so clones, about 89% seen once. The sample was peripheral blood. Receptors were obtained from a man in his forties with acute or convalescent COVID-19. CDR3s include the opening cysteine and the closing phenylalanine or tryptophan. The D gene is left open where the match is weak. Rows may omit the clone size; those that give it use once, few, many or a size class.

CDR3nt: TGTGCCAGCAGTCGGGGGACTTCCTACGAGCAGTACTTC
CDR3aa: CASSRGTSYEQYF
abundance: few
v_gene: TRBV28
d_gene: .
j_gene: TRBJ2-7

CDR3nt: TGTGCCAGCAGCGGGTCCGGGACAGGGGGCAATGAGCAGTTCTTC
CDR3aa: CASSGSGTGGNEQFF
abundance: .
v_gene: TRBV9
d_gene: TRBD1
j_gene: TRBJ2-1

CDR3nt: TGTGCCAGCAGCTTAGACAGGAACACTGAAGCTTTCTTT
CDR3aa: CASSLDRNTEAFF
abundance: .
v_gene: TRBV11-2
d_gene: .
j_gene: TRBJ1-1

CDR3nt: TGCGCCAGCAGTTTCGACGGGACAGGGGACACAGATACGCAGTATTTT
CDR3aa: CASSFDGTGDTDTQYF
abundance: once
v_gene: TRBV4-1
d_gene: TRBD1
j_gene: TRBJ2-3

CDR3nt: TGTGCCAGTAGTACCACAGGGCCCGGTGGAGAGACCCAGTACTTC
CDR3aa: CASSTTGPGGETQYF
abundance: .
v_gene: TRBV19
d_gene: .
j_gene: TRBJ2-5

CDR3nt: TGTGCCAGCACTTTAGACACCCTGACAATTAATGAAAAACTGTTTTTT
CDR3aa: CASTLDTLTINEKLFF
abundance: .
v_gene: TRBV2
d_gene: .
j_gene: TRBJ1-4

CDR3nt: TGTGCCAGCTCACCATCAGGATTCGAAAACATTCAGTACTTC
CDR3aa: CASSPSGFENIQYF
abundance: .
v_gene: TRBV18
d_gene: .
j_gene: TRBJ2-4

CDR3nt: TGTGCCAGCAGTTACATAGGGGACACTGGCTACACCTTC
CDR3aa: CASSYIGDTGYTF
abundance: .
v_gene: TRBV6-5
d_gene: .
j_gene: TRBJ1-2

CDR3nt: TGTGCCAGCAGCCAAACGACAGGGCTGAACACTGAAGCTTTCTTT
CDR3aa: CASSQTTGLNTEAFF
abundance: .
v_gene: TRBV11-2
d_gene: TRBD1
j_gene: TRBJ1-1

CDR3nt: TGTGCCACCAGTGATCGGGGGTCCACCCTCCACTTT
CDR3aa: CATSDRGSTLHF
abundance: few
v_gene: TRBV24-1
d_gene: .
j_gene: TRBJ1-6

CDR3nt: TGTGCCAGCAGCCAAGATTCAGCGGGGACTTCAGATACGCAGTATTTT
CDR3aa: CASSQDSAGTSDTQYF
abundance: .
v_gene: TRBV4-2
d_gene: TRBD2
j_gene: TRBJ2-3

CDR3nt: TGCGCCAGCAGCCAACTACAGGGGATTGAAGCTTTCTTT
CDR3aa: CASSQLQGIEAFF
abundance: .
v_gene: TRBV4-1
d_gene: TRBD1
j_gene: TRBJ1-1

CDR3nt: TGTGCCAGTAGCCTCCGGGACAGCTATACCGGGGAGCTGTTTTTT
CDR3aa: CASSLRDSYTGELFF
abundance: .
v_gene: TRBV19
d_gene: TRBD1
j_gene: TRBJ2-2

CDR3nt: TGTGCCAGCAGTTATCTGGGGTCAGGGTTCGACGAGCAGTACTTC
CDR3aa: CASSYLGSGFDEQYF
abundance: .
v_gene: TRBV6-5
d_gene: .
j_gene: TRBJ2-7

CDR3nt: TGCGCCAGCGGGACTAGCGGGGGTTCTTCCTACAATGAGCAGTTCTTC
CDR3aa: CASGTSGGSSYNEQFF
abundance: .
v_gene: TRBV5-1
d_gene: TRBD2
j_gene: TRBJ2-1

CDR3nt: TGTGCCTGGTTGACAAGGGGAGAAAAACTGTTTTTT
CDR3aa: CAWLTRGEKLFF
abundance: .
v_gene: TRBV30
d_gene: .
j_gene: TRBJ1-4

CDR3nt: TGTGCCAGCAGCCACAGTTCAGGGGGACGGTTCGCTTTCTTT
CDR3aa: CASSHSSGGRFAFF
abundance: few
v_gene: TRBV3-1/TRBV3-2
d_gene: TRBD1
j_gene: TRBJ1-1

CDR3nt: TGTGCCAGCAGTGACCCGAACAGGATTTCTGGAAACACCATATATTTT
CDR3aa: CASSDPNRISGNTIYF
abundance: .
v_gene: TRBV6-4
d_gene: .
j_gene: TRBJ1-3

CDR3nt: TGTGCCAGCAGTCCCGCCAGACAGGGGGCAGACGAGCAGTACTTC
CDR3aa: CASSPARQGADEQYF
abundance: .
v_gene: TRBV2
d_gene: TRBD1
j_gene: TRBJ2-7

CDR3nt: TGTGCCAGCAGTGAATGGTCGGCAGGGGGTGAAAAACTGTTTTTT
CDR3aa: CASSEWSAGGEKLFF
abundance: .
v_gene: TRBV25-1
d_gene: TRBD1
j_gene: TRBJ1-4

CDR3nt: TGTGCCAGCAGCCTACTTAGCGGGGGGTCATACAATGAGCAGTTCTTC
CDR3aa: CASSLLSGGSYNEQFF
abundance: .
v_gene: TRBV7-8
d_gene: TRBD2
j_gene: TRBJ2-1

CDR3nt: TGCGCCAGCAGCCAAGACACAGCTGAAGCTTTCTTT
CDR3aa: CASSQDTAEAFF
abundance: few
v_gene: TRBV4-1
d_gene: .
j_gene: TRBJ1-1

CDR3nt: TGTGCCAGCGGTACAGGGGGACCCTACGAGCAGTACTTC
CDR3aa: CASGTGGPYEQYF
abundance: .
v_gene: TRBV6-1
d_gene: TRBD1
j_gene: TRBJ2-7

CDR3nt: TGTGCAAGTCGCTTAGAAGGGACGCCGGGAGGGGACACTGAAGCTTTCTTT
CDR3aa: CASRLEGTPGGDTEAFF
abundance: .
v_gene: TRBV12-2
d_gene: .
j_gene: TRBJ1-1

CDR3nt: TGTGCCAGCAGCTTACCTCCGCCTACGACAACTAACTATGGCTACACCTTC
CDR3aa: CASSLPPPTTTNYGYTF
abundance: .
v_gene: TRBV7-9
d_gene: .
j_gene: TRBJ1-2